The 6 T cell receptor beta chains in this list originate from one sample, sequenced in a study of early T cells in non-severe SARS-CoV-2 infection. TCRdb re-analysed the 5' RACE reads in MiXCR, keeping a single row per CDR3 protein. Of roughly 70,000 distinct CDR3 sequences listed, roughly 18% are singletons. The starting material was whole blood, obtained at baseline. The origin of the receptors is an adult who was a healthcare worker with PCR-confirmed SARS-CoV-2 infection or an uninfected control (not recorded which).

This clonotype was seen more than once but under ten times. The rearrangement links TRBV29-1 to TRBJ2-3; D gene unclear. CDR1 and CDR2 from the germline V gene are SQVTM and ANQGSEA. This CDR3 is built from 14 residues. V dropped 4 bases and J dropped 3 bases, with 14 bases sitting between them. In DNA form, the CDR3 reads TGCAGCGTTGTGGTCGGAAGTGGGACAGATACGCAGTATTTT. It yields the protein CSVVVGSGTDTQYF.

Comments on this clonotype: Germline and junction disagree at one end, which may indicate a read error. The V gene is TRBV7-9, the J gene TRBJ2-3; TRBD2 aligns across 8 bases. The CDR3 is 16 residues long. Germline CDR1 and CDR2: SEHNR and FQNEAQ (reference sequence). The CDR3 reads CANSPRRAGGADTQYF. The CDR3 DNA reads as TGTGCCAACAGCCCTCGTAGGGCGGGGGGCGCAGATACGCAGTATTTT.

This clonotype has ten or more counts. A junction boundary mismatches the germline segment, possibly from a read error. The J gene is TRBJ2-7, the V gene TRBV12-3 or TRBV12-4; D possibly uses TRBD1 or TRBD2 (5 bases each). The CDR3 spans 13 residues. In DNA, the CDR3 is TGCGCCAGCAGCTTCGGGGCGGCCTACGAGCAGTACTTC. It yields the protein CASSFGAAYEQYF.

This clonotype was observed a few times. The chain combines TRBV18 with TRBJ1-1; D might be TRBD1 (6 bases). Per the germline V gene, CDR1 is KGHSH and CDR2 is LQKENI. This CDR3 spans 16 amino acids. V lost 4 bases to trimming and J lost 0 bases, with 15 bases between them. The chain's CDR3 is CASSLQGQGMNTEAFF. The CDR3 DNA reads TGTGCCAGCTCACTACAGGGTCAGGGGATGAACACTGAAGCTTTCTTT.

Of note for this clonotype: Relative to the germline gene, one junction end is altered; a read error may explain this. The chain carries TRBV7-2 and TRBJ2-5; tentatively, D is TRBD1 (6 bases). Germline CDR1 is SGHTA and CDR2 is FQGNSA. The CDR3 totals 12 residues. In DNA, the CDR3 is TGTGCCAGCAGCGTCCACCGGGACATACCCTCCTTC. Its translation is CASSVHRDIPSF.

This rearrangement joins TRBV7-6 to TRBJ2-3, with 7 bases fitting TRBD2. After removal of 1 base from V and 0 bases from J, the junction contained 4 bases not matched to a gene. CDR1 and CDR2 (germline): SGHVS, FNYEAQ. The CDR3 is made up of 16 amino acids. CDR3 coding DNA: TGTGCCAGCAGCTTAGGGAGTAGCGGGAGCACAGATACGCAGTATTTT. It encodes CASSLGSSGSTDTQYF.